These T cell receptor beta chains were read from a single sample in a study of cytomegalovirus exposure and HLA in healthy donors. Sequenced by immunoSEQ multiplex PCR; TCRdb stores in-frame clones only, minus some. The data contain about 150,000 clones, 60% to 80% of them singletons. The sample consisted of PBMCs. The receptors shown here come from a woman between 40 and 55 years old in good health and CMV-seronegative. Each CDR3 is given with its conserved first and last residue. Each record gives: clone size, D gene, J gene, V gene, CDR3 protein, CDR3 DNA. A D gene is named only where the DNA matches it firmly. Not all rows give a size; the values are once, few, many and, for expanded clones, a class.

once TRBD1 TRBJ2-7 TRBV11-2 CASSLEPTGLEEQYF TGTGCCAGCAGCTTAGAACCGACAGGGTTGGAGGAGCAGTACTTC
NA TRBD2 TRBJ2-3 TRBV14 CASSPAGRLGTQYF TGTGCCAGCAGCCCAGCGGGGAGGTTAGGAACGCAGTATTTT
NA TRBD1 TRBJ2-3 TRBV5-1 CASSSPGQGTDTQYF TGCGCCAGCAGCTCCCCGGGACAGGGCACAGATACGCAGTATTTT
NA NA TRBJ1-4 TRBV7-2 CASSLQGTNEKLFF TGTGCCAGCAGCTTGCAGGGGACTAATGAAAAACTGTTTTTT
NA NA TRBJ2-3 TRBV11-3 CASSSGGTQSDTQYF TGTGCCAGCAGCTCCGGGGGTACCCAATCGGATACGCAGTATTTT
NA TRBD1 TRBJ1-6 TRBV18 CASSLDRAYNSPLHF TGTGCCAGCTCGCTGGACAGGGCATATAATTCACCCCTCCACTTT
NA TRBD1 TRBJ2-5 TRBV2 CASLGQGSNPHFQETQYF TGTGCCAGCTTGGGACAGGGAAGTAACCCCCACTTCCAAGAGACCCAGTACTTC
NA TRBD1 TRBJ2-5 TRBV11-3 CASSRDRERGTQYF TGTGCCAGCAGCCGCGACAGGGAAAGGGGGACCCAGTACTTC
NA TRBD1 TRBJ2-7 TRBV6-6 CASRAGTGATYEQYF TGTGCCAGCAGAGCTGGGACAGGGGCGACCTACGAGCAGTACTTC
NA TRBD2 TRBJ2-3 TRBV15 CATSISGRPDTQYF TGTGCCACCAGCATTAGCGGGAGACCAGATACGCAGTATTTT
few TRBD1 TRBJ1-5 TRBV15 CATSRDRGTGQPQHF TGTGCCACCAGCAGAGATCGGGGGACAGGTCAGCCCCAGCATTTT
NA NA TRBJ1-2 TRBV5-4 CASSLTGSGGYTF TGTGCCAGCAGTCTAACGGGGTCCGGTGGCTACACCTTC
once NA TRBJ2-1 TRBV2 CASSPRGSSYNEQFF TGTGCCAGCAGCCCCCGGGGGAGCTCCTACAATGAGCAGTTCTTC
NA TRBD2 TRBJ2-2 TRBV7-6 CASSLGTSANTGELFF TGTGCCAGCAGCCTTGGGACTAGCGCGAACACCGGGGAGCTGTTTTTT
few TRBD1 TRBJ2-2 TRBV5-4 CASSAPDRGLEGELFF TGTGCCAGCAGCGCCCCGGACAGGGGGCTGGAAGGGGAGCTGTTTTTT
NA NA TRBJ1-2 TRBV9 CASSQPAIGRLMGYTF TGTGCCAGCAGCCAACCCGCGATAGGGAGGCTGATGGGCTACACCTTC
NA NA TRBJ2-3 TRBV6-1 CASSEAGGDTQYF TGTGCCAGCAGTGAAGCTGGCGGGGATACGCAGTATTTT
NA NA TRBJ2-7 TRBV5-1 CASSLYRTSYEQYF TGCGCCAGCAGCTTATACAGGACATCCTACGAGCAGTACTTC
NA TRBD1 TRBJ1-4 TRBV4-1 CASSQSAGQGEKRGMQLFF TGCGCCAGCAGCCAATCGGCGGGACAGGGGGAGAAAAGGGGGATGCAACTGTTTTTT
NA NA TRBJ1-3 TRBV4-1 CASSQAGNSGNTIYF TGCGCCAGCAGCCAAGCGGGAAACTCTGGAAACACCATATATTTT
once NA TRBJ2-5 TRBV28 CASSSGSSVGPQETQYF TGTGCCAGCAGTTCCGGATCAAGCGTGGGGCCCCAAGAGACCCAGTACTTC